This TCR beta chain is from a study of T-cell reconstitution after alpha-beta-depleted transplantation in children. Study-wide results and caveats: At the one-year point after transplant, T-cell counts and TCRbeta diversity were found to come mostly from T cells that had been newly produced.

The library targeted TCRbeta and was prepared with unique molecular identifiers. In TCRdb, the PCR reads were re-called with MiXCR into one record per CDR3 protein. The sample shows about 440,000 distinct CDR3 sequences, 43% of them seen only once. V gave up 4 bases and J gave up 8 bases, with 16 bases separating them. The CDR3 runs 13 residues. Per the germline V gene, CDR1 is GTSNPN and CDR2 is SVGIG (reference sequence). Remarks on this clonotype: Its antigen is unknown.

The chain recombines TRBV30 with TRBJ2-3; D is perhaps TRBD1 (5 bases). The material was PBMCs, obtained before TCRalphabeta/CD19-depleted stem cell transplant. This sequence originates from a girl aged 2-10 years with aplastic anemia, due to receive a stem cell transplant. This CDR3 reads CAWTTAPQGTQYF. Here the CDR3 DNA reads TGTGCCTGGACTACAGCGCCTCAGGGTACGCAGTATTTT. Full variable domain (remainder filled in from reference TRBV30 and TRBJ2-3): SQTIHQWPATLVQPVGSPLSLECTVEGTSNPNLYWYRQAAGRGLQLLFYSVGIGQISSEVPQNLSASRPQDRQFILSSKKLLLSDSGFYLCAWTTAPQGTQYFGPGTRLTVL.